The 21 T cell receptor beta chains in this list originate from one sample, sequenced in a study of T-cell memory formation after mild COVID-19. One entry per CDR3 protein results from TCRdb running MiXCR on the 5' RACE reads. The sample carries about 200,000 distinct CDR3 sequences, roughly 10% recorded once. Sequencing used PBMCs or a T cell subset sorted from them (not recorded which). These receptors came from a man aged 18 to 30 who had mild COVID-19 (a few samples of this study predate the infection). Cell type and time point are not known.

The chain carries TRBV9 and TRBJ2-3, with 8 bases that match TRBD2. The CDR3 spans 15 residues. J gave up 4 bases and V 5 bases, and 9 bases lay outside the gene matches. Germline CDR1 is SGDLS and CDR2 is YYNGEE. CDR3 protein: CASSGTSRNADTQYF. The CDR3 nucleotides read TGTGCCAGCAGTGGGACTAGTAGAAATGCAGATACGCAGTATTTT.

This clonotype showed up just a few times. The chain uses TRBV5-5 and TRBJ2-5; TRBD2 is a possible D gene (6 bases). The CDR3 spans 14 residues. Germline values: CDR1 SGHKS, CDR2 YYEKEE (reference sequence). V lost 1 base to trimming and J lost 3 bases, with 10 bases between them. The CDR3 nucleotides are TGTGCCAGCAGCTTGTCCCCGGGGGAAGAGACCCAGTACTTC. Amino acids: CASSLSPGEETQYF.

This clonotype showed up just once. The chain couples TRBV7-6 to TRBJ2-6, with D perhaps assigned TRBD1 or TRBD2 (5 bases each). Germline V CDR1 and CDR2: SGHVS, FNYEAQ. The CDR3 spans 16 residues. Trimming took 1 base from V and 3 from J, leaving 10 bases between them. The CDR3 region has the DNA TGTGCCAGCAGCTTAGACGGGGCGGGTGGGGCCAACGTCCTGACTTTC. Translating gives CASSLDGAGGANVLTF.

The chain links TRBV7-2 to TRBJ2-2; D might be TRBD1 (6 bases). This CDR3 is built from 15 residues. Germline V gene data show CDR1 as SGHTA and CDR2 as FQGNSA. The germline V and J ends were trimmed by 3 bases and 6 bases, with 14 bases remaining between them. The CDR3: CASSFIAGDAGELFF. DNA of the CDR3: TGTGCCAGCAGCTTTATAGCAGGGGATGCCGGGGAGCTGTTTTTT.

In its sample, this clonotype was seen a few times. The genes are TRBV7-2 and TRBJ2-4, with D perhaps matching TRBD2 (6 bases). Germline CDR1 is SGHTA and CDR2 is FQGNSA. Trimming stripped 5 bases from V and 3 bases from J, with 11 bases between. The CDR3 is 14 residues long. In DNA, the CDR3 is TGTGCCAGCAGCCCCCAGGGAGGCAAAAACATTCAGTACTTC. Amino acid sequence: CASSPQGGKNIQYF.

The chain employs TRBV5-4 and TRBJ2-1; 8 bases line up with TRBD1. With V trimmed by 3 bases and J by 9 bases, 11 bases remained unmatched. This CDR3 has 15 residues. Germline V CDR1 and CDR2: SGHNT, YYREEE (reference sequence). CDR3 in DNA: TGTGCCAGCAGCTGGACCTCTACAGGGGGAAGTGAGCAGTTCTTC. It codes for CASSWTSTGGSEQFF.

This clonotype has a handful of counts. J is TRBJ2-4 and V is TRBV27; no firm D call. The V and J ends lost 3 bases and 0 bases respectively, with 12 bases between them. CDR1 MNHEY and CDR2 SMNVEV come from the germline V gene (reference sequence). CDR3 size: 16 residues. DNA for the CDR3: TGTGCCAGCAGTTTGTGGCTTACCTTAGCCAAAAACATTCAGTACTTC. This encodes CASSLWLTLAKNIQYF.

The sample holds a few counts of this clonotype. V is TRBV6-6 and J is TRBJ1-5; 7 positions agree with TRBD1. CDR1 MNHNY and CDR2 SVGAGI come from the germline V gene (reference sequence). This CDR3 has 16 amino acids. J lost 2 bases, V lost 5 bases, and 9 bases had no gene match. The DNA of the CDR3 is TGTGCCAGCAGTCCTTACAGGGGCGATGGCAATCAGCCCCAGCATTTT. Translating gives CASSPYRGDGNQPQHF.

There are many counts of this clonotype. This chain uses TRBV7-2 with TRBJ1-2, with 9 bases lining up with TRBD1. This CDR3 spans 16 amino acids. Per the germline V gene, CDR1 is SGHTA and CDR2 is FQGNSA. Germline trimming cut 3 bases from V and 2 bases from J; bases unmatched to any gene: 7. Written as DNA, the CDR3 is TGTGCCAGCAGCTTGGCTGGACAGGGGAGGAACTATGGCTACACCTTC. As protein: CASSLAGQGRNYGYTF.

This chain uses TRBV27 with TRBJ2-7; D is undetermined. Germline V lookup: CDR1 MNHEY, CDR2 SMNVEV (reference sequence). Trimming pared 2 bases from V and 7 bases from J, leaving 15 bases between. This CDR3 spans 14 amino acids. The CDR3: CASSLRAFAGEQYF. The CDR3 coding sequence is TGTGCCAGCAGTTTACGGGCTTTTGCAGGAGAGCAGTACTTC.

This chain connects TRBV4-3 to TRBJ1-4; no clear D gene. The CDR3 runs 14 residues. Germline V lookup: CDR1 LGHNA, CDR2 YSLEER. The germline V and J ends were trimmed by 1 base and 6 bases, with 9 bases remaining between them. CDR3 loop: CASSQVEWDEKLFF. CDR3 DNA: TGCGCCAGCAGCCAAGTTGAGTGGGATGAAAAACTGTTTTTT.

This clonotype was detected ten times or more. J is TRBJ1-1 and V is TRBV3-1; TRBD1 might be the D (6 bases). In germline, CDR1 is LGHDT, CDR2 YNNKEL (reference sequence). Deletions cut 3 bases from V and 0 bases from J, with 8 bases between. CDR3 length: 14 residues. CDR3 protein: CASSQGGLNTEAFF. CDR3 sequence (DNA): TGTGCCAGCAGCCAGGGGGGCCTGAACACTGAAGCTTTCTTT.

This clonotype was picked up many times. This sequence joins TRBV12-3 or TRBV12-4 and TRBJ2-3; D possibly corresponds to TRBD2 (5 bases). With 6 bases removed from V and 0 bases from J, the gap between germline ends came to 13 bases. The CDR3 contains 15 residues. The CDR3 here is CASSLRGFSTDTQYF. Here the CDR3 DNA reads TGTGCCAGCAGCCTCCGGGGTTTTAGCACAGATACGCAGTATTTT.

The chain couples TRBV4-1 to TRBJ1-6; 9 nucleotides align to TRBD1. Germline CDR1 MGHRA, CDR2 YSYEKL. The CDR3 is 16 amino acids. With 1 base clipped from V and 9 bases from J, the junction kept 7 bases outside the gene matches. Here the CDR3 DNA reads TGCGCCAGCAGCCAAGGAGACAGGGGGTTACGTTCACCCCTCCACTTT. Residues: CASSQGDRGLRSPLHF.

The V call is TRBV7-2, the J call TRBJ2-5; the D gene is possibly TRBD2 (5 bases). CDR1 and CDR2 (germline): SGHTA, FQGNSA. CDR3 size: 14 residues. V dropped 5 bases and J dropped 5 bases, with 15 bases sitting between them. The CDR3 is CASSIGSGVETQYF. The CDR3 region has the DNA TGTGCCAGCAGCATAGGGTCCGGGGTCGAGACCCAGTACTTC.

This clonotype was observed at least ten times. V usage is TRBV12-3 or TRBV12-4 and J usage is TRBJ2-1; 8 positions match TRBD1. The CDR3 is 17 amino acids. V lost 2 bases to trimming and J lost 7 bases; unmatched junction nucleotides: 13. The CDR3 coding sequence is TGTGCCAGCAGTTTAATACCCTTGGCAGGGGGCACGAATGAGCAGTTCTTC. Its protein product is CASSLIPLAGGTNEQFF.

This clonotype showed up many times. CDR3 region: CASSLSGAPTHEQFF. CDR3 DNA: TGTGCCAGCAGCTTATCCGGGGCCCCCACCCATGAGCAGTTCTTC. The chain combines TRBV7-9 with TRBJ2-1; D could derive from TRBD1 or TRBD2 (5 bases each). Trimming took 2 bases from V and 8 from J, leaving 16 bases between them. The CDR3 is made up of 15 amino acids. CDR1 and CDR2 from the germline V gene are SEHNR and FQNEAQ (reference sequence).

The rearrangement links TRBV5-1 to TRBJ1-4; D is uncertain. The CDR3 extends over 13 amino acids. The V and J ends lost 0 bases and 12 bases respectively, with 12 bases between them. CDR1 and CDR2 (germline): SGHRS, YFSETQ. The CDR3 DNA reads as TGCGCCAGCAGCTTGGCCGGTCTAACGGAACTGTTTTTT. Its protein product is CASSLAGLTELFF. Complete variable domain (other parts from reference TRBV5-1 and TRBJ1-4): KAGVTQTPRYLIKTRGQQVTLSCSPISGHRSVSWYQQTPGQGLQFLFEYFSETQRNKGNFPGRFSGRQFSNSRSEMNVSTLELGDSALYLCASSLAGLTELFFGSGTQLSVL.

This clonotype was detected a few times. V and J are TRBV6-6 and TRBJ1-5, with D perhaps matching TRBD1 (5 bases). The length of the CDR3 is 13 residues. V dropped 5 bases and J dropped 6 bases, with 11 bases sitting between them. Germline CDR1 MNHNY, CDR2 SVGAGI (reference sequence). This chain's CDR3 is CASSQAGVQPQHF. The DNA of the CDR3 is TGTGCCAGCAGTCAAGCGGGGGTTCAGCCCCAGCATTTT.

The chain couples TRBV24-1 to TRBJ2-5, with D unresolved. V dropped 7 bases and J dropped 3 bases, with 5 bases sitting between them. This CDR3 is 11 amino acids long. CDR1 KGHDR and CDR2 SFDVKD come from the germline V gene. The CDR3 DNA follows: TGTGCCACCAGCCGAAAAGAGACCCAGTACTTC. Translated: CATSRKETQYF.

V and J are TRBV7-6 and TRBJ1-4, with D unclear. The CDR3 loop spans 13 amino acids. V lost 2 bases, J lost 8 bases, and 9 bases lay in between. Per the germline V gene, CDR1 is SGHVS and CDR2 is FNYEAQ. CDR3: CASSLWPLEKLFF. The CDR3 DNA follows: TGTGCCAGCAGCTTATGGCCGCTAGAAAAACTGTTTTTT.